This T cell receptor beta chain originates from a study of liver allograft versus peripheral blood T cells. Study-level information: Transplanted-liver T cell receptor repertoires were compared with recipients' peripheral blood repertoires.

V was shortened by 1 base and J by 2 bases, with 18 bases between the two germline ends. This CDR3 spans 18 amino acids. Germline loops: CDR1 MNHNS, CDR2 SASEGT. Notes on this clonotype: Antigen: not known.

TCRdb redid the calling of the reads with MiXCR, one entry per CDR3 protein. The sample records some 10,000 distinct CDR3 sequences, less than 30% being singletons. Study-level results: Inside liver allografts, T cell receptor repertoires reportedly diverged from the repertoires found in peripheral blood.

V is TRBV6-1 and J is TRBJ1-3; D remains unclear. The receptor was isolated from a human patient who had a liver transplant. The graft donor may have contributed some T cells. DNA of the CDR3: TGTGCCAGCAGTGAAGTAGGCCGAGACATAAGACCTGGAAACACCATATATTTT. Protein: CASSEVGRDIRPGNTIYF.